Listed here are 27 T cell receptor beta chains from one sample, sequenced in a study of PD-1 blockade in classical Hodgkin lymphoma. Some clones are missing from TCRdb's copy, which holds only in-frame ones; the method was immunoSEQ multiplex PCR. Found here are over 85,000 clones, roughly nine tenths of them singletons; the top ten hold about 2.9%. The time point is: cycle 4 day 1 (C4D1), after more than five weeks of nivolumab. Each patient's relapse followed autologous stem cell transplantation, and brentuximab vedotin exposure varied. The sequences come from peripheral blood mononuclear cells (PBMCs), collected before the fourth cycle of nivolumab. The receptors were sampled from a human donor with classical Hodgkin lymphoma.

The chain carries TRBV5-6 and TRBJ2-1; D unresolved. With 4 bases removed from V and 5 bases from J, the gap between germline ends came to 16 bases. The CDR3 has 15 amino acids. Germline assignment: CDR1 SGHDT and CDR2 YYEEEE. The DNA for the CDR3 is TGTGCCAGCAGCGGGCCGGACGGGCATGACAATGAGCAGTTCTTC. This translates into CASSGPDGHDNEQFF. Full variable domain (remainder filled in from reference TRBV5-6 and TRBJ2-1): DAGVTQSPTHLIKTRGQQVTLRCSPKSGHDTVSWYQQALGQGPQFIFQYYEEEERQRGNFPDRFSGHQFPNYSSELNVNALLLGDSALYLCASSGPDGHDNEQFFGPGTRLTVL.

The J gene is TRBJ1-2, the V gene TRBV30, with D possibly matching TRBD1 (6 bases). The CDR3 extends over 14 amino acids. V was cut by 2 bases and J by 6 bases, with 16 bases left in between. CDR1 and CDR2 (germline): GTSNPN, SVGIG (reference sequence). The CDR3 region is CAWSLGWGPHGYTF. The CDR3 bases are TGTGCCTGGAGTTTGGGGTGGGGGCCACATGGCTACACCTTC.

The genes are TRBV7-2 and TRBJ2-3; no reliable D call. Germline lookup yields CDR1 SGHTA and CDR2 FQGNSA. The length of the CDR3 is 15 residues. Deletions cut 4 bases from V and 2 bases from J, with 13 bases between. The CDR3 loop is CASSSYSSATDTQYF. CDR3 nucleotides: TGTGCCAGCAGCTCCTATTCGAGTGCCACAGATACGCAGTATTTT. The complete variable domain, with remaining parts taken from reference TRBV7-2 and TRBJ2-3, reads GAGVSQSPSNKVTEKGKDVELRCDPISGHTALYWYRQSLGQGLEFLIYFQGNSAPDKSGLPSDRFSAERTGGSVSTLTIQRTQQEDSAVYLCASSSYSSATDTQYFGPGTRLTVL.

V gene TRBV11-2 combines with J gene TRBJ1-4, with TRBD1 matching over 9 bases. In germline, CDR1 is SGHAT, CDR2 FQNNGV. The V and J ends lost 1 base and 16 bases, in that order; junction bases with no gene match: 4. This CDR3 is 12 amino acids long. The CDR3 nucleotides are TGTGCCAGCAGCTTAGTGGGACAGGGACAGTTTTTT. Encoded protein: CASSLVGQGQFF.

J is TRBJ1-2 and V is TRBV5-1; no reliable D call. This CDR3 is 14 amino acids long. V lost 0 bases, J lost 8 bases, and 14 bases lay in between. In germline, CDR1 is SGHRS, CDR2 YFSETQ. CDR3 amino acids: CASSLVMEGGGYTF. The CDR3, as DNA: TGCGCCAGCAGCTTGGTGATGGAGGGCGGCGGCTACACCTTC. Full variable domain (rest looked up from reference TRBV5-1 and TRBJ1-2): KAGVTQTPRYLIKTRGQQVTLSCSPISGHRSVSWYQQTPGQGLQFLFEYFSETQRNKGNFPGRFSGRQFSNSRSEMNVSTLELGDSALYLCASSLVMEGGGYTFGSGTRLTVV.

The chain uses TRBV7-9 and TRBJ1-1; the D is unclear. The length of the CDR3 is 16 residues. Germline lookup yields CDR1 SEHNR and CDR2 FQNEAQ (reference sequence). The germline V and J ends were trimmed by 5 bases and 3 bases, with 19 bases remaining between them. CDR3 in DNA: TGTGCCAGCAGCCCGGGCCGGAGTTATGTTTACACTGAAGCTTTCTTT. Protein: CASSPGRSYVYTEAFF.

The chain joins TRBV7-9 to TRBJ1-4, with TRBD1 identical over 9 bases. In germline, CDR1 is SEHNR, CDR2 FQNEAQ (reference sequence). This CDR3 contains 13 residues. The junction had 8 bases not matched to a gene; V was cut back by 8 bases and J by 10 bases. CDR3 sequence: CASSPGQGGKLFF. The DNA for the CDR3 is TGTGCCAGCTCTCCGGGACAGGGTGGAAAACTGTTTTTT.

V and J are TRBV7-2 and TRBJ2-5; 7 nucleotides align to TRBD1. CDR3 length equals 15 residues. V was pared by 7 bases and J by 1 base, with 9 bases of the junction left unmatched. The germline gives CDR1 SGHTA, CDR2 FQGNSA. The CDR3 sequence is CASKTTGALQETQYF. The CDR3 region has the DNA TGTGCCAGCAAAACTACAGGGGCCCTCCAAGAGACCCAGTACTTC.

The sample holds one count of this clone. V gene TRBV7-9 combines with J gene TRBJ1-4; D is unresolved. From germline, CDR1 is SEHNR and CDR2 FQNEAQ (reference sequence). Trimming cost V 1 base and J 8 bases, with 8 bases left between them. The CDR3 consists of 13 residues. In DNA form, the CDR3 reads TGTGCCAGCAGCTTAGGGCCGGAGGAAAAACTGTTTTTT. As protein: CASSLGPEEKLFF. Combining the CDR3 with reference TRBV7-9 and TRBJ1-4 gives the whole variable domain DTGVSQNPRHKITKRGQNVTFRCDPISEHNRLYWYRQTLGQGPEFLTYFQNEAQLEKSRLLSDRFSAERPKGSFSTLEIQRTEQGDSAMYLCASSLGPEEKLFFGSGTQLSVL.

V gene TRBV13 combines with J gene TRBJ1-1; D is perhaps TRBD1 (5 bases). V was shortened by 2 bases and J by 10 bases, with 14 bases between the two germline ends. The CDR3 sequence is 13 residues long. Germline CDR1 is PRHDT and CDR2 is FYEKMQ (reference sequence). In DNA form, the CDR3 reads TGTGCCAGCAGCTTACGCCTCCAGGGAGGAGCTTTCTTT. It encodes CASSLRLQGGAFF.

CDR3 loop: CASSLEQTYNSPLHF. CDR3 sequence (DNA): TGTGCCAGCAGTCTCGAGCAGACCTATAATTCACCCCTCCACTTT. J is TRBJ1-6 and V is TRBV28, with D hard to call. The germline gives CDR1 MDHEN, CDR2 SYDVKM. The CDR3 has 15 amino acids. V lost 5 bases to trimming and J lost 2 bases, with 10 bases between them.

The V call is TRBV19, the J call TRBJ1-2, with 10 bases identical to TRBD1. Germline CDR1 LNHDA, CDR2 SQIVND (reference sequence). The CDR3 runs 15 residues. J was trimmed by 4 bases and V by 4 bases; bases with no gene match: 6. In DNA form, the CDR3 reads TGTGCCAGTAGTAGACAGGGGGCAGGTAGCTATGGCTACACCTTC. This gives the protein CASSRQGAGSYGYTF.

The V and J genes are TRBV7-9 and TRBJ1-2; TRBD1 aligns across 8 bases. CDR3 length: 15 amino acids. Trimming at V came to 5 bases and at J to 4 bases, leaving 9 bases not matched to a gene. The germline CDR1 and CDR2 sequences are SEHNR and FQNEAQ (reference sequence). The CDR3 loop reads CASSHSLDRAYGYTF. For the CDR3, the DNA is TGTGCCAGCAGCCACTCTCTGGACAGGGCCTATGGCTACACCTTC.

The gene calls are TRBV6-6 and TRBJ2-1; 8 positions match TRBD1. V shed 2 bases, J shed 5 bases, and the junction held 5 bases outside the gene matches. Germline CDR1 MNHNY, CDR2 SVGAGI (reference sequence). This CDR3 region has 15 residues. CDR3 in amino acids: CASSYQGAPDNEQFF. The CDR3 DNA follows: TGTGCCAGCAGTTACCAGGGGGCGCCTGACAATGAGCAGTTCTTC.

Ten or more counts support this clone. CDR3 in amino acids: CASDRASTEAFF. The CDR3 DNA follows: TGTGCCAGTGACAGGGCAAGCACTGAAGCTTTCTTT. The J gene is TRBJ1-1, the V gene TRBV30; 7 bases line up with TRBD1. V lost 8 bases and J lost 4; bases outside the gene matches: 7. The CDR3 sequence is 12 residues long. CDR1 and CDR2 (germline): GTSNPN, SVGIG (reference sequence).

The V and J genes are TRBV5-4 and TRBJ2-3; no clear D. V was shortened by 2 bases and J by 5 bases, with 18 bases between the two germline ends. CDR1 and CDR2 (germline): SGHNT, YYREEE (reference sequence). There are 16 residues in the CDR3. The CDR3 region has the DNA TGTGCCAGCAGCTTTGGTGACGAGTCGTCAGGAGATACGCAGTATTTT. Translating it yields CASSFGDESSGDTQYF.

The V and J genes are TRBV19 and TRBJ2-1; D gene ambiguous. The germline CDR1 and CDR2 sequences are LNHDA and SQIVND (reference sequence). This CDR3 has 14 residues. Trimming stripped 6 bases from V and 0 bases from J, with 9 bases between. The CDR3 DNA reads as TGTGCCAGTAGAGCCTGGAGCTCCTACAATGAGCAGTTCTTC. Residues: CASRAWSSYNEQFF.

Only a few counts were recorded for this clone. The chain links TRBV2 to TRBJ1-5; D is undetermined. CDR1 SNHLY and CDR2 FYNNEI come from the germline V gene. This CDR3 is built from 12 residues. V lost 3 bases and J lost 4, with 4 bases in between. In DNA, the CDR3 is TGTGCCAGCAGTGATGGGAATCAGCCCCAGCATTTT. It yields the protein CASSDGNQPQHF.

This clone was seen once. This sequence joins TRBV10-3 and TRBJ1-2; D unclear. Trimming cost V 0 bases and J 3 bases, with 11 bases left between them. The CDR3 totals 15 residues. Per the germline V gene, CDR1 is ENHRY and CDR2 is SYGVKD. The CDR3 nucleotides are TGTGCCATCAGTGAGTCACCCAGGAAGGACTATGGCTACACCTTC. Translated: CAISESPRKDYGYTF.

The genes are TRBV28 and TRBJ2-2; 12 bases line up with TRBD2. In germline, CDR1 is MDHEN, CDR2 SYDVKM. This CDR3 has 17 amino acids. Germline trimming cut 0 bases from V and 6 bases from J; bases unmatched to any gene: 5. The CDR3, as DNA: TGTGCCAGCAGTTTATGGGCCCTAGCGGGGGGGCCCGGGGAGCTGTTTTTT. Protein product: CASSLWALAGGPGELFF.

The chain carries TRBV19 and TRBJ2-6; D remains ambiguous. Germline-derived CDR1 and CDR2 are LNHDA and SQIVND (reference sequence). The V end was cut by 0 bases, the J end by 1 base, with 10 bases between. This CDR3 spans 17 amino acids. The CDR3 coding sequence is TGTGCCAGTAGTATAGATCACATCCAATCTGGGGCCAACGTCCTGACTTTC. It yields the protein CASSIDHIQSGANVLTF.

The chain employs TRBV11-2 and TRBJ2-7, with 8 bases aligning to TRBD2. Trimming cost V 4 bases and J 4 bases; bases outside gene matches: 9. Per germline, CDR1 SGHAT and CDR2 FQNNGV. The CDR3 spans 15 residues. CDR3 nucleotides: TGTGCCAGCAGCTACGGGGGGGAGGAGGAGTACGAGCAGTACTTC. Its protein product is CASSYGGEEEYEQYF.

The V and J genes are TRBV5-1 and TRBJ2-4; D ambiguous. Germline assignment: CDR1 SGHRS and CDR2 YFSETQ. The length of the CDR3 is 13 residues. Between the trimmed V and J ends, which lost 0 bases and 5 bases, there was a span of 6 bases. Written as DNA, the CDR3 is TGCGCCAGCAGCTTGGATCCGGAAAACATTCAGTACTTC. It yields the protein CASSLDPENIQYF.

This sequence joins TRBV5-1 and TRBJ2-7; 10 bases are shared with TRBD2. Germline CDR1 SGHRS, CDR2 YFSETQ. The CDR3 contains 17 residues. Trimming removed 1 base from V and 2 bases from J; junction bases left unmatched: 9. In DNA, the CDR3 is TGCGCCAGCAGCTTGAGATTAGCGGGGGGAATCACCTACGAGCAGTACTTC. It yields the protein CASSLRLAGGITYEQYF.

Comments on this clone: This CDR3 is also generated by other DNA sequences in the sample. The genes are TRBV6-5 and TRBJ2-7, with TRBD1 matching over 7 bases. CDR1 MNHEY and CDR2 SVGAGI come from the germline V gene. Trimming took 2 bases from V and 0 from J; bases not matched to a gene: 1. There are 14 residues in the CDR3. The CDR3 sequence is CASSYRDSSYEQYF. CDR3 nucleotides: TGTGCCAGCAGTTACCGGGACAGCTCCTACGAGCAGTACTTC.

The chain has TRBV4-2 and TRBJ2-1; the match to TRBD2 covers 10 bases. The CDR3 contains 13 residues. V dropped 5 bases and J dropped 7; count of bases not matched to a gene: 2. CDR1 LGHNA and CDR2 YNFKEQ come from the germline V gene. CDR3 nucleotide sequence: TGTGCCAGCAGCGGAGCGGGGGGGAATGAGCAGTTCTTC. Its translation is CASSGAGGNEQFF.

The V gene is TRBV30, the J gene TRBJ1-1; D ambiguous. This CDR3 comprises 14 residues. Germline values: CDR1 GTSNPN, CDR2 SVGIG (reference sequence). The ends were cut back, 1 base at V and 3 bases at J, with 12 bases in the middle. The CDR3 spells CAWSARVWDTEAFF. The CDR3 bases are TGTGCCTGGAGTGCCCGGGTGTGGGACACTGAAGCTTTCTTT. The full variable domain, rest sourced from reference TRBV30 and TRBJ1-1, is SQTIHQWPATLVQPVGSPLSLECTVEGTSNPNLYWYRQAAGRGLQLLFYSVGIGQISSEVPQNLSASRPQDRQFILSSKKLLLSDSGFYLCAWSARVWDTEAFFGQGTRLTVV.